In its sample, the clone carrying this T cell receptor beta chain was seen once. The CDR3 has 18 amino acids. Losses at the gene ends were 0 bases for V and 3 bases for J; bases not matched to a gene: 12. In germline, CDR1 is SGHRS, CDR2 YFSETQ. This sample was taken from a study of blood T cell repertoires in COVID-19. Turning to the study itself: There were acute and convalescent COVID-19 samples, and they came from the United States, Italy and Spain.

Here immunoSEQ multiplex PCR was the method, and the copy in TCRdb shows in-frame clones only, minus some. The data contain about 180,000 clones, approximately 80% of them singletons. Self-reported history from a screening survey and questionnaire set each donor's cohort. Donors of Cohort 3 who recovered were those that had two negative PCRs, clearance, or symptom resolution. Sequencing used PBMCs or T cells enriched from blood (not recorded which). This TCR was sampled from a woman aged 45-65 years who had recovered from COVID-19. This chain uses TRBV5-1 with TRBJ2-7; 10 bases align to TRBD2. The CDR3, as DNA: TGCGCCAGCAGCTTGGTGCAGCGGGAGGGCCAATCTCGCTACGAGCAGTACTTC. Translating gives CASSLVQREGQSRYEQYF. Supplemented by reference TRBV5-1 and TRBJ2-7, the full variable domain reads KAGVTQTPRYLIKTRGQQVTLSCSPISGHRSVSWYQQTPGQGLQFLFEYFSETQRNKGNFPGRFSGRQFSNSRSEMNVSTLELGDSALYLCASSLVQREGQSRYEQYFGPGTRLTVT.